This TCR beta chain was captured in a study of human T cells and chemical hapten exposure (dated by TCRdb to about 2021). As for the study more broadly: For sensitization, 2% DPC in acetone was applied to a roughly 2 cm by roughly 2 cm area of upper inner arm skin. Patients additionally received weekly therapeutic DPC doses to the scalp throughout the approximately 25-week study period. Patch tests used Finn chambers with 0.01% DPC on the upper back, scored after 6 days by International Contact Dermatitis Research Group standards. Most of the patients in the cohort were female, and the cohort covered alopecia areata with under or over 50% scalp involvement, alopecia totalis and alopecia universalis. Libraries were combined into a pool for sequencing, and differences in TCR yield between samples came mainly from small differences in library volumes within the pool. Peripheral blood TCR repertoire changes were tracked in vivo in alopecia patients during primary and secondary sensitization to the hapten diphenylcyclopropenone (DPC). Blood samples were taken from patients before sensitization (week 0) and then at 2, 6 and about 24 weeks after DPC sensitization. Approximately 28 alopecia patients gave blood for TCR sequencing at one to four time points (pre-sensitization, 2, 6 and 24 weeks). On the study overall, not on this receptor specifically: Compared with pre-sensitization or healthy control sets, expanded TCRs formed significantly more large CDR3 similarity clusters, which is consistent with antigen-driven responses. Patch test score correlated positively with the number of PT1 expanded TCRs, reaching significance at thresholds 8, 16 and 32 but not at 4. DPC sensitization did not change how many TCRs were above 1 in 1000 frequency, and no evidence was found of alterations in global repertoire structure. Because every patient had alopecia, a presumed autoimmune disease, the patients' immune response might differ from that of healthy individuals. Repeated subsampling changed both the strength of the expansion versus patch-test correlation and the threshold at which that correlation became significant.

The table lists this clonotype with many counts. Its specific antigen is unknown. Per-nucleotide qualities are absent, and no much larger clonotype sits a single base away. The method behind the library was RACE. Sequencing instrument: NextSeq 500. During library preparation, unique molecular identifiers were attached to individual cDNA molecules so that TCRs could be counted quantitatively and reproducibly. Both TCR alpha and TCR beta chains were sequenced from each blood RNA sample. As for how the authors treated the data: The median number of TCRs per sample was around 96,000, ranging from about 20,000 to 700,000. V, J and CDR3 annotation of the TCR reads was carried out using the Decombinator software suite. For PS versus PT1 abundance plots, all samples were subsampled to the same number of TCRs (28,000). Expanded TCRs were defined as absent before sensitization and observed at least eight times at the 2-week time point. Through fastp at Q25 and MiXCR, TCRdb rebuilt clones from the public reads, retaining in-frame beta chains. Identical CDR3 proteins give one entry, which carries the most common genes and DNA. Here the V and J calls rest on TCRdb's processing, not on the authors' analysis. The sample contains 80,000 to 100,000 distinct CDR3 sequences, more than 10% of them found a single time. In total, the top ten clones hold around 3.6% of the sample.

Spanning cysteine to phenylalanine, the CDR3 consists of 18 amino acids. Just CDR3 DNA is preserved here, 54 bases in frame from base 1. The germline ends are 23 bases apart after V is trimmed by 2 bases and J by 4 bases. CDR1 and CDR2 are read off the germline V gene as SNHLY and FYNNEI. The meaning of the sample's time point label: patch test 3, about 24 weeks after DPC sensitization. This specimen's treatment or condition label, per the study, means: therapeutic diphenylcyclopropenone sensitization with weekly scalp DPC. Blood at each patch-test visit was drawn before the patch test was applied. Eligible patients were aged 18 to 70, diagnosed with alopecia, deemed suitable for DPC therapy, and excluded if pregnant. Total RNA was isolated from unfractionated whole blood collected in Tempus Blood RNA tubes.

The sequence came from a woman aged 50 to 60 with alopecia areata. Some clones in this sample may be carry-over from other donors' samples. This specimen was whole blood, taken in connection with sensitization to the hapten diphenylcyclopropenone (DPC). The chain joins TRBV2 to TRBJ2-5; the D gene could be either TRBD1 or TRBD2, each agreeing at 5 bases. The nucleotide sequence reads TGTGCCAGCAGTGAAAGTCCCCCCGGGACCGCGTTCCCAGAGACCCAGTACTTC. It encodes CASSESPPGTAFPETQYF. The variable domain in full, with residues beyond the CDR3 obtained from the reference TRBV2 and TRBJ2-5 genes, is EPEVTQTPSHQVTQMGQEVILRCVPISNHLYFYWYRQILGQKVEFLVSFYNNEISEKSEIFDDQFSVERPDGSNFTLKIRSTKLEDSAMYFCASSESPPGTAFPETQYFGPGTRLLVL.